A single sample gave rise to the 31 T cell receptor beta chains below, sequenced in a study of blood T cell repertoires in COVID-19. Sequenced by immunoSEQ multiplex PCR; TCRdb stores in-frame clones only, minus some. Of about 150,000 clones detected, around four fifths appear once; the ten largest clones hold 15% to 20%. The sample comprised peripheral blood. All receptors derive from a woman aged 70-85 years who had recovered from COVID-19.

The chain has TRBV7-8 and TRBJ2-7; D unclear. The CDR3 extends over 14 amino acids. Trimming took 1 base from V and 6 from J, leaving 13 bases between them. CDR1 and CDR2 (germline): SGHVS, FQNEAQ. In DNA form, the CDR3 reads TGTGCCAGCAGCTTAGGAGGTGGCGACGGCGAGCAGTACTTC. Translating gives CASSLGGGDGEQYF. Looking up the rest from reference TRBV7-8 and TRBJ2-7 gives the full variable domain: GAGVSQSPRYKVAKRGQDVALRCDPISGHVSLFWYQQALGQGPEFLTYFQNEAQLDKSGLPSDRFFAERPEGSVSTLKIQRTQQEDSAVYLCASSLGGGDGEQYFGPGTRLTVT.

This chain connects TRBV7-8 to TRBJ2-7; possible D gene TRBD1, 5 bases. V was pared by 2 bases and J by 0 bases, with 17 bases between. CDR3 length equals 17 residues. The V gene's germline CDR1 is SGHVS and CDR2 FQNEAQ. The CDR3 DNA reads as TGTGCCAGCAGCTTACCATTACCAGACAGAGCCTCCTACGAGCAGTACTTC. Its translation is CASSLPLPDRASYEQYF.

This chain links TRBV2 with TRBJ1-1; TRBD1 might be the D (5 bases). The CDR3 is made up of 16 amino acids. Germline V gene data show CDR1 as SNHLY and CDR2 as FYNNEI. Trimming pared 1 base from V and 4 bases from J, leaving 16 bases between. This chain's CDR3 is CASSEGRGQGGTEAFF. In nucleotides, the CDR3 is TGTGCCAGCAGTGAAGGTAGGGGCCAGGGTGGCACTGAAGCTTTCTTT.

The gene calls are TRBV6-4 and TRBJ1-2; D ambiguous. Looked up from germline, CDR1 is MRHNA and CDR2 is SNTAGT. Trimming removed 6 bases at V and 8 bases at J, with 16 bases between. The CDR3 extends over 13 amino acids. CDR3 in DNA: TGTGCCAGCAGGAGGGTACCTTCCGGCGGCTACACCTTC. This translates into CASRRVPSGGYTF.

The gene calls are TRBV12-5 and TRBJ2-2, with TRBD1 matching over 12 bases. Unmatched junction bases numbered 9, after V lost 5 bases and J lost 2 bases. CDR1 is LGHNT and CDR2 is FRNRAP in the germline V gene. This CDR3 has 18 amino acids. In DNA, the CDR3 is TGTGCTAGTGGTCCCCCGGGACAGGGGGCCCTAAACACCGGGGAGCTGTTTTTT. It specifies CASGPPGQGALNTGELFF.

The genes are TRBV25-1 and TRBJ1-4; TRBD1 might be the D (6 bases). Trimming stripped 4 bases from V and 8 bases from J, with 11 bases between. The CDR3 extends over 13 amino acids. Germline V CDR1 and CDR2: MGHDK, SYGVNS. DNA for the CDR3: TGTGCCAGCAGTGGGCTAAGGGGGGAAAAACTGTTTTTT. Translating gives CASSGLRGEKLFF.

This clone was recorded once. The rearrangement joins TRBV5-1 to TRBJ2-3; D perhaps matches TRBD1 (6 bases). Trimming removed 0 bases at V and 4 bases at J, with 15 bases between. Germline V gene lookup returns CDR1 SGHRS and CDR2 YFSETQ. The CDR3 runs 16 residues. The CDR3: CASSLVVGRGPDTQYF. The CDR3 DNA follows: TGCGCCAGCAGCTTGGTTGTGGGCAGGGGACCAGATACGCAGTATTTT.

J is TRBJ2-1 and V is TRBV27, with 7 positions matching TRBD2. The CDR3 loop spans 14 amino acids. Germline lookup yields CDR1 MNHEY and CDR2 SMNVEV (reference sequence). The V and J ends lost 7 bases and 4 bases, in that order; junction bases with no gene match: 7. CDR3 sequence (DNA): TGTGCCAGCACCTTCCGGGGGGAATACAATGAGCAGTTCTTC. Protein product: CASTFRGEYNEQFF.

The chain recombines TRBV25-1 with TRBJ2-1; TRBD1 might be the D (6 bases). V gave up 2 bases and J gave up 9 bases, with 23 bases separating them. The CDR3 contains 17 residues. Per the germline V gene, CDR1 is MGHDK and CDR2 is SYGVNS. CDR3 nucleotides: TGTGCCAGCAGTGAACTTCTGGCAGGGGCGAGAACGGGTGAGCAGTTCTTC. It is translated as CASSELLAGARTGEQFF.

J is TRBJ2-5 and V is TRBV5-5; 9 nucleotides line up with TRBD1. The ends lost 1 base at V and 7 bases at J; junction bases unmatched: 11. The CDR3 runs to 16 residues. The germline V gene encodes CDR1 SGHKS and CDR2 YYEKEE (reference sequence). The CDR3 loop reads CASSLLGQGGRGTQYF. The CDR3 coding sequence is TGTGCCAGCAGCTTGTTGGGACAGGGAGGGCGGGGGACCCAGTACTTC.

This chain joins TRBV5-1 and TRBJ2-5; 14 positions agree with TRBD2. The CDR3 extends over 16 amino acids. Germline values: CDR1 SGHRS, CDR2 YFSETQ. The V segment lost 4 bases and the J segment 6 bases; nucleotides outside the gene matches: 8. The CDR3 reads CASSQTSGGAGQTQYF. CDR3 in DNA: TGCGCCAGCAGCCAGACTAGCGGGGGGGCCGGTCAGACCCAGTACTTC.

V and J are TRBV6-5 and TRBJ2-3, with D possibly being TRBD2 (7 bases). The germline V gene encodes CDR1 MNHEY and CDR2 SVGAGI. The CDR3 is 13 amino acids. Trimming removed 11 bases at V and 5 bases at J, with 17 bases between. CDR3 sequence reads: CAARGAGRDTQYF. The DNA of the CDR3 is TGTGCCGCCCGGGGGGCGGGGCGAGATACGCAGTATTTT.

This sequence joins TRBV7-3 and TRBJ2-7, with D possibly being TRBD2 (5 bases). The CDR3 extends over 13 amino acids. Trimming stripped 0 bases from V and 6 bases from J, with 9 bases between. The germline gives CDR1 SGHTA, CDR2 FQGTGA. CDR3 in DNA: TGTGCCAGCAGCTTAACGGGTCGGGGCGAGCAGTACTTC. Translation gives CASSLTGRGEQYF. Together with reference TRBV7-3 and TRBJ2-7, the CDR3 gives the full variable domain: GAGVSQTPSNKVTEKGKYVELRCDPISGHTALYWYRQSLGQGPEFLIYFQGTGAADDSGLPNDRFFAVRPEGSVSTLKIQRTERGDSAVYLCASSLTGRGEQYFGPGTRLTVT.

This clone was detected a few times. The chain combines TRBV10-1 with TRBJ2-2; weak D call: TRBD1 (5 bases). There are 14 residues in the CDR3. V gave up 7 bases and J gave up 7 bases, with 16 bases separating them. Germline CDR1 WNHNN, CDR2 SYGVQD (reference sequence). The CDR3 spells CASTADTTRGELFF. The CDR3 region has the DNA TGCGCCAGCACCGCGGACACTACCCGCGGGGAGCTGTTTTTT.

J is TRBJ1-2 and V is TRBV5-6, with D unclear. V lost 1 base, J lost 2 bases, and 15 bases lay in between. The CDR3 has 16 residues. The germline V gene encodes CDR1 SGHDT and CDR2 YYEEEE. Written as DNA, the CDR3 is TGTGCCAGCAGCTTGTACCCCCGACATGCCAACTATGGCTACACCTTC. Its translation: CASSLYPRHANYGYTF.

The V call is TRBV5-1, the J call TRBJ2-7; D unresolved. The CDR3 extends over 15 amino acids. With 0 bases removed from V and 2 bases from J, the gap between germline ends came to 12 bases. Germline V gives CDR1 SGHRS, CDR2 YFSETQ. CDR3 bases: TGCGCCAGCAGCTTGGGGGCTACCGGCACCTACGAGCAGTACTTC. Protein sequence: CASSLGATGTYEQYF.

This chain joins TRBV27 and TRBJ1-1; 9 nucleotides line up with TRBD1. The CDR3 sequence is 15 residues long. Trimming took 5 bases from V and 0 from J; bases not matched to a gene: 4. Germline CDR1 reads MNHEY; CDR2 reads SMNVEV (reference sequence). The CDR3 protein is CASSPTGGLNTEAFF. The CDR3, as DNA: TGTGCCAGCAGTCCAACAGGGGGCCTGAACACTGAAGCTTTCTTT.

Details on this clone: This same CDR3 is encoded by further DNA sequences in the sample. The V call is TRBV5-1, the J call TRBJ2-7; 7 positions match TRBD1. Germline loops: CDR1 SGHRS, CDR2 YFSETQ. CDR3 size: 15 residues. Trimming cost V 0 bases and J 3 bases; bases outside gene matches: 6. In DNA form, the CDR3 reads TGCGCCAGCAGCTTGGCCAGGGGGAGCCTCTACGAGCAGTACTTC. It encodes CASSLARGSLYEQYF.

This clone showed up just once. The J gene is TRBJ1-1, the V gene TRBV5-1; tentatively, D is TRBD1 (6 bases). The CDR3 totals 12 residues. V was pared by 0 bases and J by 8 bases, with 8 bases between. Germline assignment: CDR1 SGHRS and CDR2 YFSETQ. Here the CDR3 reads CASSLVGTEAFF. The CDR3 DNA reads TGCGCCAGCAGCTTGGTGGGGACAGAAGCTTTCTTT.

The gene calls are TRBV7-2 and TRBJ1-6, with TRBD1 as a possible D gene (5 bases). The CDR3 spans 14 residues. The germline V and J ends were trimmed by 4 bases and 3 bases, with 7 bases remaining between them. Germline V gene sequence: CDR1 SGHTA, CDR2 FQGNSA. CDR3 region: CASSSQGYNSPLHF. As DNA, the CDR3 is TGTGCCAGCAGCTCCCAGGGCTATAATTCACCCCTCCACTTT.

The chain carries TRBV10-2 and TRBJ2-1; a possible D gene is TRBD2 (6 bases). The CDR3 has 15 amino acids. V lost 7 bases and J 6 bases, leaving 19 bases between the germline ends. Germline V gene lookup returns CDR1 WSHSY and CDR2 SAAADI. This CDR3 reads CASTTHRDSPNEQFF. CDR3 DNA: TGCGCCAGCACCACACACCGGGACTCCCCCAATGAGCAGTTCTTC.

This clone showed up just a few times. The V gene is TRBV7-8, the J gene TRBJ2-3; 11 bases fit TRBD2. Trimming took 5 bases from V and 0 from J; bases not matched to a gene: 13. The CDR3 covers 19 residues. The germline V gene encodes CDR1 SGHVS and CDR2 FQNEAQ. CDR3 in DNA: TGTGCCAGCAGCGGCCCGACTAGCGGGGTCTCACTTAGCACAGATACGCAGTATTTT. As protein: CASSGPTSGVSLSTDTQYF.

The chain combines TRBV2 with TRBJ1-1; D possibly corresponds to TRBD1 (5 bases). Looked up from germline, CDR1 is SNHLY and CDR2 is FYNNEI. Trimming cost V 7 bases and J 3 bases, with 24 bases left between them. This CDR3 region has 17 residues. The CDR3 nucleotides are TGTGCCAGCACCAACCCCTGGGGGGGGTGGGGGGACACTGAAGCTTTCTTT. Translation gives CASTNPWGGWGDTEAFF.

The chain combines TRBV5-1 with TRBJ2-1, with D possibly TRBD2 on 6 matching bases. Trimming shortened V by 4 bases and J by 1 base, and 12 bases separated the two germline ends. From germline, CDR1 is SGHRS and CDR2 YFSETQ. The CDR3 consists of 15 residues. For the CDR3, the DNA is TGCGCCAGCAGCGAACAACGGGGGTCCTACAATGAGCAGTTCTTC. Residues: CASSEQRGSYNEQFF.

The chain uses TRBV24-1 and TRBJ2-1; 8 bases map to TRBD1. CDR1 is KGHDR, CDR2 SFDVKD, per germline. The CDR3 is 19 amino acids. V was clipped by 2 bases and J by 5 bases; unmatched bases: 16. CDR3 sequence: CATSDSNPTQGGLDNEQFF. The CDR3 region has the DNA TGTGCCACCAGTGATTCCAACCCCACACAGGGGGGTTTGGACAATGAGCAGTTCTTC.

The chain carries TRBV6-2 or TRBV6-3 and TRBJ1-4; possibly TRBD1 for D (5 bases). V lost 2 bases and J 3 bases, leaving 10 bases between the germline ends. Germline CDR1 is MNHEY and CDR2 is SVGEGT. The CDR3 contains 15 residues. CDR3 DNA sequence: TGTGCCAGCAGTTACAGCCGGGGGGCTAATGAAAAACTGTTTTTT. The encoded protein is CASSYSRGANEKLFF.

CDR3 in DNA: TGTGCCAGCAGCCAATCCTTTCAGCCCCAGCATTTT. This encodes CASSQSFQPQHF. V is TRBV3-1 (or the pseudogene TRBV3-2) and J is TRBJ1-5, with D hard to call. The V end lost 2 bases, the J end lost 6 bases, and 5 bases lay between the germline ends. Per germline, CDR1 LGHDT and CDR2 YNNKEL (reference sequence). The CDR3 contains 12 residues.

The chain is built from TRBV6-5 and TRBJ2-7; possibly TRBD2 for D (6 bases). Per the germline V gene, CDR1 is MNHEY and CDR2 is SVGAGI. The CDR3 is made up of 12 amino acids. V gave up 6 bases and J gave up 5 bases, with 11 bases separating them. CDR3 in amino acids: CASSRGTHEQYF. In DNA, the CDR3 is TGTGCCAGCAGCCGGGGGACCCACGAGCAGTACTTC.

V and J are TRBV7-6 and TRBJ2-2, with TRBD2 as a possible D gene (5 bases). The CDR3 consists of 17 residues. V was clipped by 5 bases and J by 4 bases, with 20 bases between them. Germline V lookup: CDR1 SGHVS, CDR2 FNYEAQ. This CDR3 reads CASSPRPGILATGELFF. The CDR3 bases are TGTGCCAGCAGCCCCCGGCCGGGAATCCTCGCCACCGGGGAGCTGTTTTTT.

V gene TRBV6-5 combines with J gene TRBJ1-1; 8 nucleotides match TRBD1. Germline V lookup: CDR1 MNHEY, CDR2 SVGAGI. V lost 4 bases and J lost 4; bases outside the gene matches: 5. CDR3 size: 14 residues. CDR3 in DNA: TGTGCCAGCAGTTGGGAGACAGGGGTCACTGAAGCTTTCTTT. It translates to CASSWETGVTEAFF.

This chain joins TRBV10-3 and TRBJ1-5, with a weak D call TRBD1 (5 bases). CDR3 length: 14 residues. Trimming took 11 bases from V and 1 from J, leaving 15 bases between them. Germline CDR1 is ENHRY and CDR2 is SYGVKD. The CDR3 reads CASRGDLSNQPQHF. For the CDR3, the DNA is TGTGCCTCCCGGGGGGACCTCAGCAATCAGCCCCAGCATTTT.